Listed below are T cell receptor beta chains from one sample, sequenced in a study of blood T cell repertoires in COVID-19. TCRdb's table, derived via immunoSEQ multiplex PCR, lists solely in-frame clones and lacks some. The sample holds 200,000 to 250,000 clones, around 80% seen once. The sample comprised peripheral blood. The receptors derive from a woman older than 75 with COVID-19, enrolled during active disease. Both conserved end residues are part of each CDR3. A D gene is named only where the DNA matches it firmly. Clone size, where shown, is once, few, many, or a class for clones that have expanded.

d_gene: TRBD1; j_gene: TRBJ2-7; abundance: .; v_gene: TRBV28; CDR3aa: CASSPGTVSYEQYF; CDR3nt: TGTGCCAGCAGTCCCGGGACAGTATCCTACGAGCAGTACTTC
d_gene: TRBD1; j_gene: TRBJ1-2; abundance: .; v_gene: TRBV15; CDR3aa: CATSRDRDRGHYTF; CDR3nt: TGTGCCACCAGCAGAGACAGGGACAGGGGGCACTACACCTTC
d_gene: TRBD2; j_gene: TRBJ2-5; abundance: .; v_gene: TRBV5-1; CDR3aa: CASSFNTGTRGETQYF; CDR3nt: TGCGCCAGCAGCTTCAATACCGGGACTAGGGGGGAGACCCAGTACTTC
d_gene: .; j_gene: TRBJ1-5; abundance: .; v_gene: TRBV5-6; CDR3aa: CASSSRQFNQPQHF; CDR3nt: TGTGCCAGCAGCTCGAGACAGTTCAATCAGCCCCAGCATTTT
d_gene: .; j_gene: TRBJ2-6; abundance: .; v_gene: TRBV19; CDR3aa: CASTPGSGANVLTF; CDR3nt: TGTGCCAGTACTCCGGGTTCTGGGGCCAACGTCCTGACTTTC
d_gene: TRBD1; j_gene: TRBJ1-4; abundance: .; v_gene: TRBV28; CDR3aa: CASSTPTGGMRKLFF; CDR3nt: TGTGCCAGCAGTACACCGACAGGGGGCATGAGAAAACTGTTTTTT
d_gene: TRBD1; j_gene: TRBJ1-2; abundance: few; v_gene: TRBV11-2; CDR3aa: CASRHTGGYGYTF; CDR3nt: TGTGCCAGCAGGCACACAGGGGGTTATGGCTACACCTTC
d_gene: .; j_gene: TRBJ2-5; abundance: .; v_gene: TRBV28; CDR3aa: CASSKAGLETQYF; CDR3nt: TGTGCCAGCAGCAAAGCAGGGCTAGAGACCCAGTACTTC
d_gene: TRBD1; j_gene: TRBJ1-4; abundance: .; v_gene: TRBV2; CDR3aa: CASRLGTGNEKLFF; CDR3nt: TGTGCCAGCAGGTTAGGGACAGGGAATGAAAAACTGTTTTTT
d_gene: .; j_gene: TRBJ1-6; abundance: .; v_gene: TRBV6-1; CDR3aa: CASSERQDRGSYNSPLHF; CDR3nt: TGTGCCAGCAGTGAAAGACAGGATCGAGGCTCCTATAATTCACCCCTCCACTTT
d_gene: .; j_gene: TRBJ2-5; abundance: .; v_gene: TRBV5-1; CDR3aa: CASSPRSQETQYF; CDR3nt: TGCGCCAGCAGCCCAAGGAGCCAAGAGACCCAGTACTTC
d_gene: .; j_gene: TRBJ1-5; abundance: .; v_gene: TRBV6-6; CDR3aa: CASSLQAGEPQHF; CDR3nt: TGTGCCAGCAGTCTGCAGGCAGGGGAGCCCCAGCATTTT
d_gene: TRBD2; j_gene: TRBJ2-7; abundance: once; v_gene: TRBV19; CDR3aa: CASSRETSGSPYLYEQYF; CDR3nt: TGTGCCAGTAGTCGGGAGACTAGCGGGAGCCCATACCTTTACGAGCAGTACTTC
d_gene: TRBD2; j_gene: TRBJ2-7; abundance: .; v_gene: TRBV2; CDR3aa: CASSDRLAGVEQYF; CDR3nt: TGTGCCAGCAGTGATCGGCTAGCGGGAGTCGAGCAGTACTTC
d_gene: .; j_gene: TRBJ1-2; abundance: .; v_gene: TRBV6-2/TRBV6-3; CDR3aa: CASSKSAGNYGYTF; CDR3nt: TGTGCCAGCAGCAAAAGCGCAGGGAACTATGGCTACACCTTC
d_gene: .; j_gene: TRBJ1-2; abundance: .; v_gene: TRBV12-3/TRBV12-4; CDR3aa: CASSKDWGGYTF; CDR3nt: TGTGCCAGCAGTAAGGACTGGGGTGGCTACACCTTC
d_gene: TRBD2; j_gene: TRBJ2-5; abundance: many; v_gene: TRBV5-1; CDR3aa: CASSKAGAEETQYF; CDR3nt: TGCGCCAGCAGCAAAGCGGGAGCGGAGGAGACCCAGTACTTC
d_gene: .; j_gene: TRBJ2-1; abundance: .; v_gene: TRBV12-3/TRBV12-4; CDR3aa: CASTSLNEQFF; CDR3nt: TGTGCCAGCACCTCCCTCAATGAGCAGTTCTTC
d_gene: .; j_gene: TRBJ2-4; abundance: .; v_gene: TRBV3-1/TRBV3-2; CDR3aa: CASSNTQGQYF; CDR3nt: TGTGCCAGCAGCAACACACAGGGACAGTACTTC
d_gene: .; j_gene: TRBJ2-2; abundance: .; v_gene: TRBV19; CDR3aa: CAIQQGLGTGELFF; CDR3nt: TGTGCCATACAACAGGGTCTGGGCACCGGGGAGCTGTTTTTT
d_gene: TRBD1; j_gene: TRBJ1-3; abundance: .; v_gene: TRBV7-3; CDR3aa: CASSSGTGSNTIYF; CDR3nt: TGTGCCAGCAGCTCCGGGACAGGTTCAAACACCATATATTTT
d_gene: .; j_gene: TRBJ1-5; abundance: .; v_gene: TRBV29-1; CDR3aa: CSVASPSQPQHF; CDR3nt: TGCAGCGTCGCGAGCCCGAGTCAGCCCCAGCATTTT
d_gene: TRBD1; j_gene: TRBJ1-2; abundance: .; v_gene: TRBV7-9; CDR3aa: CASSALQGLRDTF; CDR3nt: TGTGCCAGCAGCGCCCTACAGGGGCTCAGGGACACCTTC
d_gene: .; j_gene: TRBJ1-1; abundance: .; v_gene: TRBV7-2; CDR3aa: CASSLTWNTEAFF; CDR3nt: TGTGCCAGCAGCTTAACATGGAACACTGAAGCTTTCTTT